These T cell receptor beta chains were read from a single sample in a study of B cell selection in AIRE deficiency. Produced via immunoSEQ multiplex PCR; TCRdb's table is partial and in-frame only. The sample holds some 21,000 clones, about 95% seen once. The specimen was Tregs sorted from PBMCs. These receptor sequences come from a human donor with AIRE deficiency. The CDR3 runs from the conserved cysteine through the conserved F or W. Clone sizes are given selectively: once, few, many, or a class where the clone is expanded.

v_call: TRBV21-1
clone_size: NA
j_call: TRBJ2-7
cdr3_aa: CASSKGLCGGSFHEQYF

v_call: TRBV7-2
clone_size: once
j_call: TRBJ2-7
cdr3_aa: CASSLDRRIIGHEQYF

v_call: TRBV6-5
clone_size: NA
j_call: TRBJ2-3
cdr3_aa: CASSYSIGRGTQYF

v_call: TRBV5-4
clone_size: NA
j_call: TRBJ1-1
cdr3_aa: CASSLLFSEAFF

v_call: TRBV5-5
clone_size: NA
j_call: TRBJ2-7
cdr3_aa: CASSRGTLYEQYF

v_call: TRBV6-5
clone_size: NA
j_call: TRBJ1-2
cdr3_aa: CASSYSPPPYTF

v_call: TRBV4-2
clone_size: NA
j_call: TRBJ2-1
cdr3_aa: CASSQEDVRLNYNEQFF

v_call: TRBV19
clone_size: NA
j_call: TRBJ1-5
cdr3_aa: CASSIGLGGSNQPQHF

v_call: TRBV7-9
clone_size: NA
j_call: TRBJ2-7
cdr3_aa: CASSLLGISSYEQYF

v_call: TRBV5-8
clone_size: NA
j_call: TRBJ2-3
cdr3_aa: CASSLAANTDTQYF

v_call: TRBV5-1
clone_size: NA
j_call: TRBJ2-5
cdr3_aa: CASSPGQGPVQETQYF

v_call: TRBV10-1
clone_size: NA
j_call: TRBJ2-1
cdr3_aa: CASSAGTSSYNEQFF

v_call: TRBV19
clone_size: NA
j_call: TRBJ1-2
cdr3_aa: CASKPGQGTNYGYTF

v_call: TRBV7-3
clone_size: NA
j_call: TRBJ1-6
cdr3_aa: CASSYRGPTYNSPLHF